The 16 T cell receptor beta chains in this list originate from one sample, sequenced in a study of spatial heterogeneity in lung cancer. TCRdb recomputed calls from the 5' RACE reads with MiXCR, one row per CDR3 protein. The profile covers 6,000 to 7,500 distinct CDR3 sequences, with over 12% appearing a single time and 9.8% taken by the ten largest. Findings and caveats of the study: Expanded alpha and beta TCR counts within tumors tracked tumor mutation counts.

Time point meaning: sample taken at primary tumor resection. No antigen has been assigned to these receptors. Sequencing used lung tumor tissue, obtained at surgery. All receptors derive from a male donor with early-stage non-small cell lung cancer.

This clonotype is classed as medium-sized. The chain carries TRBV30 and TRBJ1-1; no firm D call. Deletions cut 2 bases from V and 5 bases from J, with 9 bases between. Germline CDR1 reads GTSNPN; CDR2 reads SVGIG (reference sequence). CDR3 length: 12 amino acids. The CDR3 region is CAWSRWSTEAFF. Here the CDR3 DNA reads TGTGCCTGGAGTCGTTGGAGTACTGAAGCTTTCTTT.

This clonotype was picked up many times. The chain employs TRBV12-3 or TRBV12-4 and TRBJ1-1; TRBD1 might be the D (5 bases). This CDR3 region has 15 residues. Trimming cost V 4 bases and J 0 bases, with 12 bases left between them. The CDR3 loop is CASSYLGHLNTEAFF. CDR3 nucleotides: TGTGCCAGCAGTTACCTAGGACACCTGAACACTGAAGCTTTCTTT.

V and J are TRBV20-1 and TRBJ2-2; 9 positions match TRBD2. CDR3 length: 15 residues. Losses at the gene ends were 4 bases for V and 6 bases for J; bases not matched to a gene: 9. Germline CDR1 and CDR2: DFQATT and SNEGSKA (reference sequence). The CDR3 DNA sequence: TGCAGTGCTACCCCCACTAGCGGGTTCGCCGGGGAGCTGTTTTTT. Encoded protein: CSATPTSGFAGELFF.

This clonotype was recorded at least ten times. The chain recombines TRBV29-1 with TRBJ2-2; 7 nucleotides agree with TRBD2. Per the germline V gene, CDR1 is SQVTM and CDR2 is ANQGSEA. This CDR3 comprises 13 residues. V dropped 5 bases and J dropped 1; count of bases not matched to a gene: 1. Here the CDR3 DNA reads TGCAGCGTTTTAGCGGGGAACACCGGGGAGCTGTTTTTT. This sequence encodes CSVLAGNTGELFF.

This clonotype was found a few times. The chain joins TRBV6-6 to TRBJ2-6; D is undetermined. Germline V lookup: CDR1 MNHNY, CDR2 SVGAGI (reference sequence). This CDR3 contains 13 residues. V was pared by 2 bases and J by 2 bases, with 1 base between. For the CDR3, the DNA is TGTGCCAGCAGTTACCCTGGGGCCAACGTCCTGACTTTC. Amino acid sequence: CASSYPGANVLTF.

The chain employs TRBV4-3 and TRBJ2-1, with D hard to call. Germline CDR1 and CDR2: LGHNA and YSLEER. The germline V and J ends were trimmed by 2 bases and 10 bases, with 12 bases remaining between them. The CDR3 is made up of 13 amino acids. The DNA of the CDR3 is TGCGCCAGCAGCCAAAGTAGTTACAGAGAGCAGTTCTTC. It translates to CASSQSSYREQFF.

At least ten counts were recorded for this clonotype. The chain employs TRBV13 and TRBJ2-1; maybe TRBD2 (5 bases). Per germline, CDR1 PRHDT and CDR2 FYEKMQ (reference sequence). The CDR3 is 15 amino acids. Trimming took off 1 base at V and 1 base at J, with 8 bases between the two ends. The CDR3 sequence: CASSLDPGSYNEQFF. The DNA of the CDR3 is TGTGCCAGCAGCTTAGACCCGGGGTCCTACAATGAGCAGTTCTTC. The full variable domain, its missing parts supplied by reference TRBV13 and TRBJ2-1, is AAGVIQSPRHLIKEKRETATLKCYPIPRHDTVYWYQQGPGQDPQFLISFYEKMQSDKGSIPDRFSAQQFSDYHSELNMSSLELGDSALYFCASSLDPGSYNEQFFGPGTRLTVL.

This clonotype was seen many times. The chain carries TRBV28 and TRBJ1-1; 8 bases are a match to TRBD1. The CDR3 consists of 14 residues. V was pared by 6 bases and J by 5 bases, with 8 bases of the junction left unmatched. CDR1 and CDR2 from the germline V gene are MDHEN and SYDVKM. The CDR3: CASRVTGARTEAFF. In DNA, the CDR3 is TGTGCCAGCAGGGTGACAGGGGCTAGGACTGAAGCTTTCTTT.

This clonotype was found many times. The chain carries TRBV12-3 or TRBV12-4 and TRBJ2-1; 8 bases map to TRBD2. This CDR3 region has 15 residues. V lost 4 bases to trimming and J lost 7 bases; unmatched junction nucleotides: 9. The CDR3: CASSYSGILINEQFF. CDR3 in DNA: TGTGCCAGCAGTTATAGCGGGATTCTCATTAATGAGCAGTTCTTC.

The V gene is TRBV5-1, the J gene TRBJ2-1; the D gene is possibly TRBD1 (6 bases). V was pared by 1 base and J by 4 bases, with 12 bases between. Looked up from germline, CDR1 is SGHRS and CDR2 is YFSETQ. The CDR3 has 15 amino acids. The CDR3: CASSLLGAAYNEQFF. DNA for the CDR3: TGCGCCAGCAGCTTGTTGGGGGCGGCATACAATGAGCAGTTCTTC.

This clonotype is labeled medium-sized (0.01 to 0.1%). The chain is built from TRBV12-3 or TRBV12-4 and TRBJ2-7; possibly TRBD2 for D (5 bases). Trimming shortened V by 7 bases and J by 3 bases, and 16 bases separated the two germline ends. The CDR3 spans 14 residues. Here the CDR3 reads CASTITRAGYEQYF. As DNA, the CDR3 is TGTGCCAGCACGATCACTAGAGCTGGCTACGAGCAGTACTTC.

The CDR3 protein is CASSESGRASTEAFF. For the CDR3, the DNA is TGTGCCAGCAGTGAATCGGGCAGGGCGAGCACTGAAGCTTTCTTT. The genes are TRBV6-1 and TRBJ1-1; TRBD1 might be the D (5 bases). The ends were cut back, 2 bases at V and 4 bases at J, with 14 bases in the middle. The length of the CDR3 is 15 residues. Germline loops: CDR1 MNHNS, CDR2 SASEGT.

This clonotype is classed as large. The chain is built from TRBV20-1 and TRBJ1-4, with TRBD1 identical over 8 bases. Germline V gives CDR1 DFQATT, CDR2 SNEGSKA (reference sequence). The CDR3 is made up of 14 amino acids. With V trimmed by 0 bases and J by 8 bases, 5 bases remained unmatched. CDR3 amino acids: CSARDDRGGEKLFF. CDR3 nucleotides: TGCAGTGCTAGAGATGACAGGGGAGGGGAAAAACTGTTTTTT.

In this sample, this clonotype is large. This chain joins TRBV19 and TRBJ1-2; D remains ambiguous. V was shortened by 10 bases and J by 3 bases, with 12 bases between the two germline ends. CDR1 and CDR2 from the germline V gene are LNHDA and SQIVND (reference sequence). The CDR3 runs 12 residues. The CDR3 DNA reads TGTGCCACCACTGGGTTACACTATGGCTACACCTTC. Protein product: CATTGLHYGYTF.

The table lists this clonotype with many counts. A junction boundary mismatches the germline segment, possibly from a read error. The V gene is TRBV7-7, the J gene TRBJ1-3; TRBD1 might be the D (5 bases). The germline V gene has CDR1 SSHAT and CDR2 FNYEAQ (reference sequence). The CDR3 runs to 15 residues. CDR3 loop: CASSCRGVAGNTIYF. The CDR3 DNA follows: TGTGCTAGCAGCTGCCGAGGGGTGGCCGGAAACACCATATATTTT.

This clonotype was recorded many times. The chain carries TRBV11-2 and TRBJ1-1; D ambiguous. V lost 2 bases and J 4 bases, leaving 8 bases between the germline ends. The CDR3 sequence is 13 residues long. The germline gives CDR1 SGHAT, CDR2 FQNNGV. The CDR3, as DNA: TGTGCCAGCAGCTTAATGGGCGGCACTGAAGCTTTCTTT. The encoded protein is CASSLMGGTEAFF. The full variable domain, rest sourced from reference TRBV11-2 and TRBJ1-1, is EAGVAQSPRYKIIEKRQSVAFWCNPISGHATLYWYQQILGQGPKLLIQFQNNGVVDDSQLPKDRFSAERLKGVDSTLKIQPAKLEDSAVYLCASSLMGGTEAFFGQGTRLTVV.